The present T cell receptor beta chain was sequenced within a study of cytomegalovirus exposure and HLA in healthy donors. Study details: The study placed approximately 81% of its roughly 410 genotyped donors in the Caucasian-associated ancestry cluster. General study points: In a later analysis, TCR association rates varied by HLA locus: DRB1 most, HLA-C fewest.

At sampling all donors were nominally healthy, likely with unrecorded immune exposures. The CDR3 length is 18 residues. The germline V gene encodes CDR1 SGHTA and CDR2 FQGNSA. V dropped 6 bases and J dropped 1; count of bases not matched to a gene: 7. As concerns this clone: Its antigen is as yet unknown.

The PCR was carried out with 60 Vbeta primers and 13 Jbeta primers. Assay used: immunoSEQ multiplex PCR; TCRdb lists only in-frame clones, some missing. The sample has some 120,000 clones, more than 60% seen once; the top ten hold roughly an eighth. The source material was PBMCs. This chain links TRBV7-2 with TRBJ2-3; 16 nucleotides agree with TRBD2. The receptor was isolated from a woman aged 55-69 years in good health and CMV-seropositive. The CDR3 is CASRGTSGRADGTDTQYF. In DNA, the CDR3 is TGTGCCAGCAGGGGGACTAGCGGGAGGGCGGATGGCACAGATACGCAGTATTTT.